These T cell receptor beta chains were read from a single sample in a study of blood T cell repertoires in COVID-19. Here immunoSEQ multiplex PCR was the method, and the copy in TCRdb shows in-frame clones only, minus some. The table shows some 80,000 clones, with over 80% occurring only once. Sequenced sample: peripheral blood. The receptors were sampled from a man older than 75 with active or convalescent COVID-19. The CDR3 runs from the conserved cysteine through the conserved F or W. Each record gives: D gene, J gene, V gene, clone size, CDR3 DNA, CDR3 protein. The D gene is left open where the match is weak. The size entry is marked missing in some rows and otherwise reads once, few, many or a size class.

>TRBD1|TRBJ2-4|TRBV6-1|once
TGTGCCAGCAGTGAGGGGGACAGGGGCAAAAACATTCAGTACTTC
CASSEGDRGKNIQYF
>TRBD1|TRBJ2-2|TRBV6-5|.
TGTGCCAGCCGGAGGACAGGTGGAACCGGGGAGCTGTTTTTT
CASRRTGGTGELFF
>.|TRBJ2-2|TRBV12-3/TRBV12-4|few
TGTGCCAGCAGCCCAGGGGCCGGGGAGCTGTTTTTT
CASSPGAGELFF
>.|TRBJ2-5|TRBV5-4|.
TGTGCCAGCAGCTCGCCCAGGGCGGGGCTGGTAGAGACCCAGTACTTC
CASSSPRAGLVETQYF
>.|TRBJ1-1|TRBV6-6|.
TGTGCCAGCAGTTACTCGGGCCTGAACACTGAAGCTTTCTTT
CASSYSGLNTEAFF
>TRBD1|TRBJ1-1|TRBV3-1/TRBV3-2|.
TGTGCCAGCAGCCAAGAATGGGGCAGGGGGCGAGCTTTCTTT
CASSQEWGRGRAFF
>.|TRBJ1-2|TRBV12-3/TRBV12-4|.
TGTGCCAGCAGCAGTGATAACTATGGCTACACCTTC
CASSSDNYGYTF
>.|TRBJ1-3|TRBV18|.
TGTGCCAGCTCAAAAGACACGACCAACTCTGGAAACACCATATATTTT
CASSKDTTNSGNTIYF
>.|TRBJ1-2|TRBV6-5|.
TGTGCCAGCAGGGTCGGAGATTCTATGGGCTACACCTTC
CASRVGDSMGYTF
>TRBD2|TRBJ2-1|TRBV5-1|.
TGCGCCAGCAGCCGTACGACTAGCGGGGTGAGAAACAATGAGCAGTTCTTC
CASSRTTSGVRNNEQFF
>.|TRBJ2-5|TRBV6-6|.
TGTGCCAGCAGTTACGGTGGCAGGGGTCCGGAGACCCAGTACTTC
CASSYGGRGPETQYF
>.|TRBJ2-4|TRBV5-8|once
TGTGCCAGCAGCTCCGGGACTGTCCTTTTAGCCAAAAACATTCAGTACTTC
CASSSGTVLLAKNIQYF
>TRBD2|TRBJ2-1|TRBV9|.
TGTGCCAGCAGCGTATCTGGAGGTGGAGCGGGGGGGCCCGGTGAGCAGTTCTTC
CASSVSGGGAGGPGEQFF